The clone carrying this TCR beta chain has a handful of counts. Its antigen is unidentified. CDR1 is SEHNR, CDR2 FQNEAQ, per germline (reference sequence). The CDR3 sequence is 13 residues long. V gave up 5 bases and J gave up 7 bases, with 11 bases separating them. TCRdb independently ran MiXCR on the RT-PCR reads; one entry per CDR3 protein. The sample has about 480,000 distinct CDR3 sequences; 13% are singletons. These data originate in a study of response to subunit inactivated influenza vaccine. Findings and caveats of the study: The study's authors posited that every seasonal influenza vaccination enlists few new T cells.

The chain carries TRBV7-9 and TRBJ2-2; a weak D match, TRBD1 (5 bases). The sequences come from PBMCs from blood, collected more than 35 days after vaccination. This TCR was recovered from a man in his fifties or sixties who received an inactivated influenza vaccine. CDR3 sequence (DNA): TGTGCCAGCAGCCAAACAGGTTTCGGGGAGCTGTTTTTT. Translation: CASSQTGFGELFF. The whole variable domain, remainder taken from reference TRBV7-9 and TRBJ2-2, is DTGVSQNPRHKITKRGQNVTFRCDPISEHNRLYWYRQTLGQGPEFLTYFQNEAQLEKSRLLSDRFSAERPKGSFSTLEIQRTEQGDSAMYLCASSQTGFGELFFGEGSRLTVL.